Listed here are 32 T cell receptor beta chains from one sample, sequenced in a study of regulatory T cells in long-lasting Graves disease (dated by TCRdb to the early 2020s). The library was produced with multiplex PCR. Sequencing was performed on an Illumina HiSeq 4000. iRepertoire HTBI primers and Arm-PCR amplification of CDR3 regions were used to construct TCR beta libraries. TCRdb took the public reads, trimmed them with fastp at Q25, ran MiXCR for clone calling and kept in-frame beta chains. Entries that share a CDR3 protein sequence are merged under the most common genes and DNA. The sample yields about 460,000 distinct CDR3 sequences; less than 25% were counted once. In total, the top ten clones hold approximately 14% of the sample. Per the publication, the time point label means: persistent/refractory GD, antithyroid drugs over 5 years with positive TRAb. For both TCR sequencing and RNA sequencing, RNA was extracted from PBMCs using TRIzol.

Sequenced material: peripheral blood mononuclear cells (PBMCs), taken when the disease was refractory, from a patient treated with antithyroid drugs. The source is a female donor with Graves disease.

This chain joins TRBV18 and TRBJ2-5, with D uncertain. The length of the CDR3 is 15 residues. Germline values: CDR1 KGHSH, CDR2 LQKENI. Trimming took 3 bases from V and 1 from J, leaving 12 bases between them. The CDR3 region has the DNA TGTGCCAGCTCACCCACCGAGCTGGCCCAAGAGACCCAGTACTTC. Protein: CASSPTELAQETQYF.

There are many counts of this clonotype. V is TRBV30 and J is TRBJ1-2; 8 bases align to TRBD1. V was pared by 2 bases and J by 5 bases, with 4 bases of the junction left unmatched. The CDR3 length is 13 residues. The germline V gene has CDR1 GTSNPN and CDR2 SVGIG (reference sequence). The chain's CDR3 is CAWSRDRPYGYTF. CDR3 nucleotide sequence: TGTGCCTGGAGTCGGGACAGGCCATATGGCTACACCTTC.

The chain combines TRBV7-3 with TRBJ2-3; D is uncertain. The V and J ends lost 0 bases and 5 bases respectively, with 12 bases between them. CDR3 length equals 15 residues. Germline assignment: CDR1 SGHTA and CDR2 FQGTGA. The CDR3 region is CASSLTVMAQDTQYF. The DNA of the CDR3 is TGTGCCAGCAGCTTAACTGTCATGGCTCAAGATACGCAGTATTTT.

Many counts were recorded for this clonotype. J is TRBJ2-7 and V is TRBV6-5; no reliable D call. The CDR3 totals 13 residues. Between the trimmed V and J ends, which lost 2 bases and 1 base, there was a span of 6 bases. Germline CDR1 reads MNHEY; CDR2 reads SVGAGI. CDR3 residues: CASSYPPSYEQYF. For the CDR3, the DNA is TGTGCCAGCAGTTACCCTCCTTCCTACGAGCAGTACTTC.

This clonotype occurred many times. The rearrangement joins TRBV2 to TRBJ1-1; no clear D. Germline V gene sequence: CDR1 SNHLY, CDR2 FYNNEI. Trimming removed 4 bases at V and 3 bases at J, with 6 bases between. The CDR3 extends over 12 amino acids. The CDR3 DNA follows: TGTGCCAGCAGTGTAACAGACACTGAAGCTTTCTTT. Its translation: CASSVTDTEAFF. Full variable domain (outside the CDR3, taken from reference TRBV2 and TRBJ1-1): EPEVTQTPSHQVTQMGQEVILRCVPISNHLYFYWYRQILGQKVEFLVSFYNNEISEKSEIFDDQFSVERPDGSNFTLKIRSTKLEDSAMYFCASSVTDTEAFFGQGTRLTVV.

This clonotype has more than one count but fewer than ten. The chain carries TRBV20-1 and TRBJ1-5; perhaps TRBD1 as D (6 bases). The CDR3 covers 13 residues. V lost 1 base to trimming and J lost 7 bases, with 11 bases between them. Germline V gene sequence: CDR1 DFQATT, CDR2 SNEGSKA (reference sequence). Here the CDR3 reads CSARVGGYQPQHF. CDR3 DNA sequence: TGCAGTGCTAGAGTGGGGGGCTACCAGCCCCAGCATTTT.

V usage is TRBV9 and J usage is TRBJ1-2, with TRBD1 identical over 9 bases. This CDR3 comprises 15 residues. V shed 4 bases and J 8 bases; nucleotides not matched to a gene: 12. Germline values: CDR1 SGDLS, CDR2 YYNGEE. This CDR3 is CASSPPDRGVGGYTF. The CDR3 DNA follows: TGTGCCAGCAGCCCTCCGGACAGGGGAGTAGGGGGCTACACCTTC.

This clonotype appeared once. A much larger clone is a single base away; this may be a read error. The chain uses TRBV7-9 and TRBJ2-7; D is unresolved. The V and J ends lost 2 bases and 2 bases respectively, with 7 bases between them. The length of the CDR3 is 13 residues. Germline loops: CDR1 SEHNR, CDR2 FQNEAQ (reference sequence). The CDR3 DNA follows: TGTGCCAGCAGCTTAAGGAGTGCCTACGAGCAGTACTTC. The encoded protein is CASSLRSAYEQYF.

The count of this clonotype is one. One end of the junction fails to match germline, which may point to a read error. This sequence joins TRBV6-2 or TRBV6-3 and TRBJ1-4; D is undetermined. There are 15 residues in the CDR3. Germline V gene data show CDR1 as MNHEY and CDR2 as SVGEGT. CDR3 region: CAGSEIGFVGEKLFF. CDR3 coding DNA: TGTGCCGGCAGTGAAATAGGGTTCGTCGGTGAAAAACTGTTTTTT.

This clonotype came up many times. J is TRBJ1-1 and V is TRBV2; 11 positions match TRBD1. The junction had 9 bases not matched to a gene; V was cut back by 5 bases and J by 4 bases. The CDR3 loop spans 16 amino acids. Germline assignment: CDR1 SNHLY and CDR2 FYNNEI. The CDR3 protein is CASSTEGQGATTEAFF. As DNA, the CDR3 is TGTGCCAGCAGTACCGAAGGACAGGGGGCAACCACTGAAGCTTTCTTT.

This clonotype was seen a handful of times. The rearrangement joins TRBV5-1 to TRBJ2-7, with 11 bases lining up with TRBD2. The CDR3 runs 16 residues. Trimming took 4 bases from V and 4 from J; bases not matched to a gene: 10. The germline V gene has CDR1 SGHRS and CDR2 YFSETQ. The chain's CDR3 is CASSSSGTSGLYEQYF. The CDR3 region has the DNA TGCGCCAGCAGCAGCTCCGGGACTAGCGGCTTGTACGAGCAGTACTTC.

Notes on this clonotype: This could be a read error, since a much larger clone is one nucleotide away. The chain links TRBV7-2 to TRBJ2-7, with D unclear. The CDR3 sequence is 14 residues long. CDR1 and CDR2 (germline): SGHTA, FQGNSA. For the CDR3, the DNA is TGTGCCAGCAGCTTACCTCCAAACTCCTACGAGCAGTGCTTC. Translated: CASSLPPNSYEQCF.

This clonotype was counted many times. CDR3 residues: CATSRQVSSYEQYF. Here the CDR3 DNA reads TGTGCCACCAGCCGACAGGTTTCCTCCTACGAGCAGTACTTC. This chain links TRBV15 with TRBJ2-7; possible D gene TRBD1, 6 bases. The CDR3 extends over 14 amino acids. The germline gives CDR1 LNHNV, CDR2 YYDKDF (reference sequence). The germline V and J ends were trimmed by 5 bases and 0 bases, with 11 bases remaining between them. Drawing the rest from reference TRBV15 and TRBJ2-7, the complete variable domain is DAMVIQNPRYQVTQFGKPVTLSCSQTLNHNVMYWYQQKSSQAPKLLFHYYDKDFNNEADTPDNFQSRRPNTSFCFLDIRSPGLGDTAMYLCATSRQVSSYEQYFGPGTRLTVT.

This clonotype was observed many times. The chain joins TRBV10-3 to TRBJ1-2; D possibly corresponds to TRBD1 (5 bases). The germline gives CDR1 ENHRY, CDR2 SYGVKD. V shed 0 bases and J shed 3 bases, with 14 bases lying between them. CDR3 length: 16 residues. The CDR3 coding sequence is TGTGCCATCAGTGAGTCGACAGCCACTTTGGACTATGGCTACACCTTC. It specifies CAISESTATLDYGYTF.

The chain combines TRBV19 with TRBJ1-2, with 7 nucleotides matching TRBD1. Germline CDR1 reads LNHDA; CDR2 reads SQIVND (reference sequence). The CDR3 consists of 15 residues. The J segment lost 7 bases and the V segment lost 5 bases, leaving 13 bases of the junction unmatched. The CDR3 reads CASSLATGYEIGYTF. CDR3 nucleotide sequence: TGTGCCAGTAGTCTGGCGACAGGGTATGAGATTGGCTACACCTTC.

The table lists this clonotype with many counts. The chain is built from TRBV5-4 and TRBJ2-2, with 7 nucleotides matching TRBD1. After removal of 9 bases from V and 2 bases from J, the junction contained 7 bases not matched to a gene. In germline, CDR1 is SGHNT, CDR2 YYREEE (reference sequence). The CDR3 extends over 14 amino acids. As DNA, the CDR3 is TGTGCCACCACGAGGGACAGCAACACCGGGGAGCTGTTTTTT. Its protein product is CATTRDSNTGELFF. The full variable domain, with the rest looked up from reference TRBV5-4 and TRBJ2-2, is ETGVTQSPTHLIKTRGQQVTLRCSSQSGHNTVSWYQQALGQGPQFIFQYYREEENGRGNFPPRFSGLQFPNYSSELNVNALELDDSALYLCATTRDSNTGELFFGEGSRLTVL.

This clonotype has ten or more counts. The rearrangement uses TRBV6-1 and TRBJ2-2, with D possibly matching TRBD1 (6 bases). The V gene lost 6 bases and the J gene lost 0 bases, with 17 bases spanning the gap. The germline V gene has CDR1 MNHNS and CDR2 SASEGT. This CDR3 region has 17 residues. The CDR3: CASRAIRDTPNTGELFF. CDR3 DNA: TGTGCCAGCAGAGCGATCAGGGACACCCCGAACACCGGGGAGCTGTTTTTT.

This clonotype was seen only a few times. The rearrangement joins TRBV6-2 or TRBV6-3 to TRBJ2-7; a weak D match, TRBD1 (6 bases). This CDR3 is built from 15 residues. Germline CDR1 is MNHEY and CDR2 is SVGEGT. Trimming shortened V by 2 bases and J by 5 bases, and 16 bases separated the two germline ends. CDR3 in amino acids: CASSYRGTAQDEQYF. DNA of the CDR3: TGTGCCAGCAGTTACAGGGGGACCGCCCAGGACGAGCAGTACTTC.

V gene TRBV4-1 combines with J gene TRBJ1-5; D perhaps matches TRBD1 (5 bases). The germline V gene encodes CDR1 MGHRA and CDR2 YSYEKL. The CDR3 totals 16 residues. Trimming removed 3 bases from V and 6 bases from J, with 18 bases in between. The CDR3 bases are TGCGCCAGCAGCCAGGGGCTTCGGGGCCCCCTTCAGCCCCAGCATTTT. It specifies CASSQGLRGPLQPQHF.

The sample holds many counts of this clonotype. The chain employs TRBV7-9 and TRBJ1-2; D possibly corresponds to TRBD1 (5 bases). Germline loops: CDR1 SEHNR, CDR2 FQNEAQ (reference sequence). Trimming took 10 bases from V and 8 from J, leaving 23 bases between them. CDR3 length equals 14 residues. CDR3 in DNA: TGTGCCACCCACGGGCGACAGTTATCGAGAGGCTACACCTTC. Translating gives CATHGRQLSRGYTF. Full variable domain (remainder filled in from reference TRBV7-9 and TRBJ1-2): DTGVSQNPRHKITKRGQNVTFRCDPISEHNRLYWYRQTLGQGPEFLTYFQNEAQLEKSRLLSDRFSAERPKGSFSTLEIQRTEQGDSAMYLCATHGRQLSRGYTFGSGTRLTVV.

This clonotype has ten or more counts. This chain links TRBV6-2 or TRBV6-3 with TRBJ1-1; D remains unclear. Germline lookup yields CDR1 MNHEY and CDR2 SVGEGT. CDR3 size: 14 residues. Between the trimmed V and J ends, which lost 0 bases and 0 bases, there was a span of 5 bases. CDR3: CASSYSVMNTEAFF. The DNA for the CDR3 is TGTGCCAGCAGTTACTCTGTAATGAACACTGAAGCTTTCTTT.

Worth noting for this clonotype: A much larger clone differs by one base, so this may be a read error. The CDR3 nucleotides are TGTGCCAGCAGCTCCGTACGGGCCAGGGGAGGCTATGGCTACACCTTC. This translates into CASSSVRARGGYGYTF. The rearrangement uses TRBV7-2 and TRBJ1-2, with D tentatively TRBD1 (6 bases). Germline V CDR1 and CDR2: SGHTA, FQGNSA. The V gene lost 4 bases and the J gene lost 4 bases, with 19 bases spanning the gap. The CDR3 extends over 16 amino acids.

This clonotype was counted a single time. V and J are TRBV28 and TRBJ1-2; the match to TRBD1 covers 9 bases. This CDR3 contains 15 residues. Per germline, CDR1 MDHEN and CDR2 SYDVKM. The trim removed 6 bases at V and 7 bases at J, leaving 12 bases unmatched. CDR3 DNA: TGTGCCAGCAGCACCGGGACAGGGCAAGAAGCTGGCTACACCTTC. It is translated as CASSTGTGQEAGYTF.

This clonotype has just a few counts. The chain is built from TRBV28 and TRBJ1-5, with D tentatively TRBD1 (5 bases). V shed 6 bases and J shed 0 bases, with 15 bases lying between them. Germline V gene data show CDR1 as MDHEN and CDR2 as SYDVKM. The CDR3 is 16 residues long. CDR3 sequence: CASSPPRGYSNQPQHF. The CDR3 DNA sequence: TGTGCCAGCAGCCCCCCGAGGGGCTATAGCAATCAGCCCCAGCATTTT.

This clonotype was recorded many times. The chain has TRBV28 and TRBJ2-2, with D possibly TRBD1 on 6 matching bases. Trimming left V 5 bases short and J 0 bases short, with 13 bases between. The CDR3 is 16 amino acids. Germline assignment: CDR1 MDHEN and CDR2 SYDVKM. CDR3 nucleotide sequence: TGTGCCAGCAGTCCTCCGACAGGCTCGAACACCGGGGAGCTGTTTTTT. Translating gives CASSPPTGSNTGELFF. Full variable domain (outside the CDR3, taken from reference TRBV28 and TRBJ2-2): DVKVTQSSRYLVKRTGEKVFLECVQDMDHENMFWYRQDPGLGLRLIYFSYDVKMKEKGDIPEGYSVSREKKERFSLILESASTNQTSMYLCASSPPTGSNTGELFFGEGSRLTVL.

This clonotype was found many times. V usage is TRBV2 and J usage is TRBJ1-5; 8 positions agree with TRBD1. Looked up from germline, CDR1 is SNHLY and CDR2 is FYNNEI. Unmatched junction bases numbered 7, after V lost 6 bases and J lost 0 bases. The CDR3 runs to 16 residues. In nucleotides, the CDR3 is TGTGCCAGCAGAGACCGACAGGGGTATAGCAATCAGCCCCAGCATTTT. It translates to CASRDRQGYSNQPQHF.

This clonotype turned up a few times. The chain recombines TRBV6-2 or TRBV6-3 with TRBJ2-7, with a weak D call TRBD1 (5 bases). This CDR3 contains 14 residues. Per the germline V gene, CDR1 is MNHEY and CDR2 is SVGEGT. The ends were cut back, 4 bases at V and 2 bases at J, with 12 bases in the middle. In nucleotides, the CDR3 is TGTGCCAGCAGTTGGGGCAGGGCGACCTACGAGCAGTACTTC. It is translated as CASSWGRATYEQYF.

The chain joins TRBV19 to TRBJ2-2; TRBD2 matches at 10 bases. There are 15 residues in the CDR3. Unmatched junction bases numbered 4, after V lost 3 bases and J lost 6 bases. Germline V CDR1 and CDR2: LNHDA, SQIVND (reference sequence). The CDR3: CASSISSGRAGELFF. In DNA form, the CDR3 reads TGTGCCAGTAGTATCTCCAGCGGGAGGGCCGGGGAGCTGTTTTTT.

This chain joins TRBV6-5 and TRBJ2-7, with unresolved D. Germline V gene data show CDR1 as MNHEY and CDR2 as SVGAGI. The germline V and J ends were trimmed by 3 bases and 0 bases, with 12 bases remaining between them. The CDR3 consists of 15 residues. The DNA of the CDR3 is TGTGCCAGCAGTTATTCCCGGTTCAGCTCCTACGAGCAGTACTTC. Amino acid sequence: CASSYSRFSSYEQYF.

V and J are TRBV20-1 and TRBJ2-7, with 10 bases fitting TRBD2. This CDR3 is 14 amino acids long. Per germline, CDR1 DFQATT and CDR2 SNEGSKA (reference sequence). V shed 5 bases and J 2 bases; nucleotides not matched to a gene: 6. Written as DNA, the CDR3 is TGCAGTGCTGTAGCGGGGGGCTCACCCTACGAGCAGTACTTC. It codes for CSAVAGGSPYEQYF.

This clonotype was counted many times. The CDR3 nucleotides read TGTGCCAGCAGTTACTCGGAGGCAGCGAGGGAGCAGTACTTC. Translating gives CASSYSEAAREQYF. The chain is built from TRBV6-6 and TRBJ2-7; D may be TRBD2 (5 bases). This CDR3 contains 14 residues. CDR1 and CDR2 (germline): MNHNY, SVGAGI (reference sequence). Trimming took 0 bases from V and 7 from J, leaving 13 bases between them.

This clonotype has only a few counts. The CDR3 loop is CASSFTGVGNTIYF. The CDR3 DNA is TGTGCCAGCAGCTTCACAGGGGTCGGAAACACCATATATTTT. The gene calls are TRBV6-1 and TRBJ1-3, with 7 bases matching TRBD1. V gave up 6 bases and J gave up 4 bases; unmatched junction bases: 6. This CDR3 spans 14 amino acids. Germline V CDR1 and CDR2: MNHNS, SASEGT.